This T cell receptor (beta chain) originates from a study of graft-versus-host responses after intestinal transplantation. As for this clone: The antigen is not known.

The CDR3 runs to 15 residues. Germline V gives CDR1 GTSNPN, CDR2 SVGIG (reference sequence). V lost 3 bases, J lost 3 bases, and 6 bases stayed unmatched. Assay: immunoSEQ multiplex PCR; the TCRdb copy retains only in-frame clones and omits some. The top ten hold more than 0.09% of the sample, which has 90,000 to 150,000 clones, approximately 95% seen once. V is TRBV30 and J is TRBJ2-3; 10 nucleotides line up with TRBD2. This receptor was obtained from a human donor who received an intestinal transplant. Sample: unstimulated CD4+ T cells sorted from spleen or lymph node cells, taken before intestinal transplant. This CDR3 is CAWRPAGGPTDTQYF. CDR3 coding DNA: TGTGCCTGGAGGCCAGCGGGAGGGCCGACAGATACGCAGTATTTT.